This T cell receptor beta chain was captured in a study of shared clonotypes between healthy human individuals. Background on the study: Plates per donor: three CD4 naive, three CD4 memory, two CD8 naive, one CD8 memory. Findings of the study overall: Compared with memory subsets, naive subsets generally had larger estimated richness.

Repertoires were generated with immunoSEQ multiplex PCR, while TCRdb's copy carries only in-frame clones and drops some. The sample carries millions of clones, roughly 95% recorded once. The naive CD8 subset, CD45RO-negative cells positively selected for CCR7, excluded terminally differentiated effector memory CD45RA+ cells. Adults of Caucasian background living in Nashville, Tennessee made up all donors. Per the germline V gene, CDR1 is MGHRA and CDR2 is YSYEKL. The CDR3 consists of 15 residues. Trimming removed 3 bases from V and 2 bases from J; junction bases left unmatched: 5. Comment on this clone: What it recognizes is unknown. In the same sample, other DNA sequences code for this CDR3.

The chain is built from TRBV4-1 and TRBJ2-7; 9 bases line up with TRBD1. The specimen was naive CD8+ T cells sorted from blood. The TCR originated in a young man in good health. The CDR3: CASSQGQGLTYEQYF. DNA for the CDR3: TGCGCCAGCAGCCAGGGACAGGGTCTCACCTACGAGCAGTACTTC.